The T cell receptor beta chain under discussion was sequenced for a study of CD8 T cells in ankylosing spondylitis. Study-level points and caveats: Researchers reportedly found disease-linked clones significantly enriched in matched ankylosing spondylitis synovial fluid. Blood from ankylosing spondylitis patients appeared to carry a characteristic roughly 8-variant TCR beta motif. Past research had described some motif variants in reactive arthritis synovial fluid and blood. Clones linked to disease, bearing a CD8+ phenotype, were relatively rare in peripheral blood.

The TCR beta libraries were generated through quantitative 5'-RACE incorporating molecular barcodes. TCRdb recomputed calls from the 5' RACE reads with MiXCR, one row per CDR3 protein. The data show a few hundred thousand distinct CDR3 sequences, 20% to 25% seen once. Germline V gene sequence: CDR1 SGHRS, CDR2 YFSETQ. This CDR3 contains 13 residues. Trimming removed 5 bases at V and 0 bases at J, with 6 bases between. This clonotype was counted only a few times. Its specificity is not known. The sample was blood, either unsorted or a sorted T cell fraction (not recorded which). This TCR was recovered from a male donor with ankylosing spondylitis. The genes are TRBV5-1 and TRBJ1-5; D not certain. CDR3 nucleotides: TGCGCCAGCAGGGTTAATAGCAATCAGCCCCAGCATTTT. This gives the protein CASRVNSNQPQHF.